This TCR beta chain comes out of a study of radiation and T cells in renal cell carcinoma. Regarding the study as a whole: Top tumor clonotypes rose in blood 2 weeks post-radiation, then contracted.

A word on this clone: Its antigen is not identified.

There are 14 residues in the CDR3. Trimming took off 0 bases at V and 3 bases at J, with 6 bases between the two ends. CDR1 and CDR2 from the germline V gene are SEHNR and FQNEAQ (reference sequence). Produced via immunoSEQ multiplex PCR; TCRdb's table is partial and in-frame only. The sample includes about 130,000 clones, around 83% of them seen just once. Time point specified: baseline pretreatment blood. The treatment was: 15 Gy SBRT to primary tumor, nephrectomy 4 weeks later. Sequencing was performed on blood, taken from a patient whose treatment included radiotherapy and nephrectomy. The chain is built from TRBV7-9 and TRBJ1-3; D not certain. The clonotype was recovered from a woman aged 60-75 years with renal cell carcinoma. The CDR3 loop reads CASSLAGDGNTIYF. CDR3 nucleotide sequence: TGTGCCAGCAGCTTAGCAGGAGATGGAAACACCATATATTTT.